These T cell receptor beta chains were read from a single sample in a study of cytomegalovirus exposure and HLA in healthy donors. Some clones are missing from TCRdb's copy, which holds only in-frame ones; the method was immunoSEQ multiplex PCR. The sample lists 180,000 or so clones; more than 75% were seen once. The sample consisted of PBMCs. The receptors shown here come from a man in his forties or fifties in good health and CMV-seronegative. The CDR3 runs from the conserved cysteine through the conserved F or W. A D gene is named only where the DNA matches it firmly. Size is omitted from some rows. Given values are once, few, many or a class for expanded clones.

J: TRBJ2-1; D: TRBD2; size: .; V: TRBV5-1; CDR3: CASSAGDYYNEQFF; DNA: TGCGCCAGCAGCGCGGGGGACTACTACAATGAGCAGTTCTTC
J: TRBJ2-7; D: TRBD2; size: few; V: TRBV30; CDR3: CAWSHRSPLLTSGREGVEQYF; DNA: TGTGCCTGGAGCCACCGAAGCCCCTTACTGACTAGCGGGAGGGAGGGAGTCGAGCAGTACTTC
J: TRBJ2-1; D: TRBD2; size: .; V: TRBV7-6; CDR3: CASSFHGLAGGDNEQFF; DNA: TGTGCCAGCAGCTTCCATGGACTAGCGGGAGGGGACAATGAGCAGTTCTTC
J: TRBJ1-1; D: .; size: .; V: TRBV11-2; CDR3: CASSLNWGRVEAFF; DNA: TGTGCCAGCAGCTTAAATTGGGGGCGAGTTGAAGCTTTCTTT
J: TRBJ1-2; D: TRBD1; size: .; V: TRBV5-4; CDR3: CASSATGGRSYTF; DNA: TGTGCCAGCAGCGCAACAGGGGGAAGGAGCTACACCTTC
J: TRBJ1-2; D: .; size: .; V: TRBV5-1; CDR3: CASSLDLTGYGYTF; DNA: TGCGCCAGCAGCTTGGATCTTACAGGGTATGGCTACACCTTC
J: TRBJ2-2; D: .; size: .; V: TRBV27; CDR3: CASSGGGWTGELFF; DNA: TGTGCCAGCTCGGGAGGGGGCTGGACCGGGGAGCTGTTTTTT
J: TRBJ2-4; D: .; size: .; V: TRBV6-5; CDR3: CASRRDSRGKNIQYF; DNA: TGTGCCAGCAGGCGGGACTCTCGTGGCAAAAACATTCAGTACTTC
J: TRBJ1-1; D: .; size: .; V: TRBV9; CDR3: CASSVALRNTEAFF; DNA: TGTGCCAGCAGCGTAGCTCTCAGGAACACTGAAGCTTTCTTT
J: TRBJ2-3; D: .; size: .; V: TRBV29-1; CDR3: CSVGRGRDTQYF; DNA: TGCAGCGTTGGTCGAGGAAGAGATACGCAGTATTTT
J: TRBJ1-1; D: TRBD1; size: .; V: TRBV2; CDR3: CASRKVTGDTEAFF; DNA: TGTGCCAGCAGGAAGGTTACAGGGGACACTGAAGCTTTCTTT
J: TRBJ1-3; D: .; size: .; V: TRBV30; CDR3: CAWSVRPGYSGNTIYF; DNA: TGTGCCTGGAGTGTACGTCCGGGATACTCTGGAAACACCATATATTTT
J: TRBJ2-7; D: .; size: .; V: TRBV30; CDR3: CAWSKRGGDEQYF; DNA: TGTGCCTGGAGTAAAAGGGGAGGCGACGAGCAGTACTTC
J: TRBJ2-7; D: TRBD1; size: .; V: TRBV4-1; CDR3: CASSQEFPDRVYEQYF; DNA: TGCGCCAGCAGCCAAGAATTCCCCGACAGGGTTTACGAGCAGTACTTC
J: TRBJ2-5; D: .; size: few; V: TRBV2; CDR3: CASRASSSETQYF; DNA: TGTGCCAGCAGGGCTAGTTCCTCTGAGACCCAGTACTTC
J: TRBJ1-4; D: TRBD1; size: .; V: TRBV19; CDR3: CASSISTGATYRTTNEKLFF; DNA: TGTGCCAGTAGTATATCGACAGGGGCCACATACCGAACGACTAATGAAAAACTGTTTTTT
J: TRBJ1-1; D: TRBD1; size: .; V: TRBV6-6; CDR3: CASTRDRARPEAFF; DNA: TGTGCCAGCACCCGGGACAGGGCGAGGCCTGAAGCTTTCTTT
J: TRBJ2-5; D: .; size: .; V: TRBV6-5; CDR3: CASSYVGYQETQYF; DNA: TGTGCCAGCAGTTACGTCGGGTACCAAGAGACCCAGTACTTC
J: TRBJ1-6; D: TRBD1; size: .; V: TRBV9; CDR3: CASSGGQGRNSPLHF; DNA: TGTGCCAGCAGCGGAGGACAGGGTCGGAATTCACCCCTCCACTTT
J: TRBJ2-2; D: TRBD1; size: .; V: TRBV30; CDR3: CAWSERQGRTGELFF; DNA: TGTGCCTGGAGCGAGCGACAGGGGAGAACCGGGGAGCTGTTTTTT
J: TRBJ2-7; D: .; size: .; V: TRBV6-5; CDR3: CASSYERASYEQYF; DNA: TGTGCCAGCAGTTACGAGCGGGCCTCCTACGAGCAGTACTTC
J: TRBJ2-1; D: TRBD2; size: .; V: TRBV7-3; CDR3: CASSSGLAGGHEQFF; DNA: TGTGCCAGCAGCTCGGGACTAGCGGGAGGCCATGAGCAGTTCTTC